Listed below are T cell receptor beta chains from one sample, sequenced in a study of blood T cell repertoires in COVID-19. Clones were sequenced by immunoSEQ multiplex PCR, and TCRdb holds only the in-frame ones, with some missing. Of about 190,000 clones listed, 84% were seen once; the top ten hold approximately 5.1%. The sequenced sample was peripheral blood. The receptors were gathered from a woman aged 70-85 years with active or convalescent COVID-19. CDR3s include the opening cysteine and the closing phenylalanine or tryptophan.

v_call cdr3_aa
TRBV24-1 CATSQPGRTEAFF
TRBV7-9 CASSLRLFEGYNEQFF
TRBV11-2 CASIQGTGFGDTQYF
TRBV24-1 CATSDSGTNEKLFF
TRBV5-5 CASSFRSPAGEGLANTQYF
TRBV19 CASSGGVGANTEAFF
TRBV14 CASSQEWGAYEQYF
TRBV7-9 CASSFTGGLSNQPQHF
TRBV19 CASSIDLYRNTYEQYF
TRBV6-5 CASSSGQNYGYTF
TRBV7-3 CASSEIAGAREEQFF
TRBV5-6 CASSRFVGLAANNEQFF
TRBV4-1 CASSPLAVGDPYEQYF
TRBV5-1 CASSPVAGGGRNEQFF
TRBV5-4 CASSLGQGGTETQYF
TRBV5-4 CASSLASAAPYEQYF
TRBV29-1 CSAGDYYTDTQYF
TRBV18 CASSSDTNSYEQYF
TRBV7-4 CASSYTISVRARTDTQYF
TRBV12-3/TRBV12-4 CASSLTGTDTQYF
TRBV5-1 CASSRGQGLNTEAFF
TRBV4-2 CASSSSGSHEQFF
TRBV9 CASSVGGMWDRSGNTIYF
TRBV12-5 CASGSLGAYQETQYF
TRBV5-1 CASSLRGTEQYF
TRBV4-2 CASSQVGTENEKLFF
TRBV6-2/TRBV6-3 CASSYRDFGNSPLHF
TRBV15 CATSRDNLGDRANIQYF
TRBV4-1 CASSRRTGDQYQETQYF
TRBV5-4 CASSLVQGRTGELFF
TRBV5-6 CASSLLAGAVVDTQYF
TRBV24-1 CATSSGDRYGDEQFF
TRBV7-9 CASSLIDRGYEQYF
TRBV19 CASSSLAGAAQFF
TRBV27 CASSLWRADTQYF
TRBV11-2 CASSLVTGVETQYF
TRBV28 CASSPVGDFYNEQFF
TRBV30 CAWRWATDTQYF
TRBV4-1 CASSVAGTSGSEQYF
TRBV30 CAWSVGGSTDTQYF
TRBV11-2 CASSPTTGTSTQYF
TRBV19 CASSIEARTSTDTQYF
TRBV19 CASSIDPPAGAYNEQFF
TRBV5-1 CASTPAGTGELFF
TRBV28 CASSLGGQGYEQYF
TRBV7-2 CASSAPRSSYEQYF
TRBV27 CASSKGVRAYEQYF
TRBV6-6 CASSDRGRNEKLFF
TRBV7-7 CASSPSGNAYNEQFF
TRBV3-1/TRBV3-2 CASRQGDIQYF